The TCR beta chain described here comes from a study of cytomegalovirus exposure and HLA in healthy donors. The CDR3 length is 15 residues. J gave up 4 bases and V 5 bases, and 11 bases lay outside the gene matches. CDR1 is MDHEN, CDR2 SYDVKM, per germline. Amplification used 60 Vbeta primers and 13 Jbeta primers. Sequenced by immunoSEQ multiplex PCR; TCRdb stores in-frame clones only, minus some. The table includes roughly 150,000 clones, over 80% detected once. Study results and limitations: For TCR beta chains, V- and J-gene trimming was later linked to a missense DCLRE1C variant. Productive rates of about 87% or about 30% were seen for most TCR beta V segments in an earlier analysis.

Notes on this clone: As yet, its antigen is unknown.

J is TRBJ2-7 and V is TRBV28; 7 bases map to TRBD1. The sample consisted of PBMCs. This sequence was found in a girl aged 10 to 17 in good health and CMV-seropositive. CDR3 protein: CASSLLGGAVYEQYF. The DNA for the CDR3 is TGTGCCAGCAGTCTCTTAGGGGGCGCGGTTTACGAGCAGTACTTC. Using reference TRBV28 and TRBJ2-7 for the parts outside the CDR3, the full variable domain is DVKVTQSSRYLVKRTGEKVFLECVQDMDHENMFWYRQDPGLGLRLIYFSYDVKMKEKGDIPEGYSVSREKKERFSLILESASTNQTSMYLCASSLLGGAVYEQYFGPGTRLTVT.